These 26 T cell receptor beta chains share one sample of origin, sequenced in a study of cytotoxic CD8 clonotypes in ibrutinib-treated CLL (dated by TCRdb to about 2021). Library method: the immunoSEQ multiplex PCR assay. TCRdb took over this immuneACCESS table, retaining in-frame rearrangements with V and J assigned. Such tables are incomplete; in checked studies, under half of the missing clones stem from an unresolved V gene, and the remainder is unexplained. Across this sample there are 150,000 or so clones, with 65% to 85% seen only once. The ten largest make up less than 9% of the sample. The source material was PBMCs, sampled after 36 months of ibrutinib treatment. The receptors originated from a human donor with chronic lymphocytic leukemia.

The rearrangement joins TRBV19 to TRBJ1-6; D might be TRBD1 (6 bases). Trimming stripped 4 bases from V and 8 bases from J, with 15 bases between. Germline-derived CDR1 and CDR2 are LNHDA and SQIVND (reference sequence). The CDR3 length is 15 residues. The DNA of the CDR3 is TGTGCCAGTAGTACCTTACAGGGATTTGATTCACCCCTCCACTTT. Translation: CASSTLQGFDSPLHF.

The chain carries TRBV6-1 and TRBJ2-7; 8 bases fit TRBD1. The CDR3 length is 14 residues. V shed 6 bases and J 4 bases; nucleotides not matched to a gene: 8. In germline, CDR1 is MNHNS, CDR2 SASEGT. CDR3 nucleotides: TGTGCCAGCAGGGCAGGACAGGGATGGTACGAGCAGTACTTC. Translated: CASRAGQGWYEQYF.

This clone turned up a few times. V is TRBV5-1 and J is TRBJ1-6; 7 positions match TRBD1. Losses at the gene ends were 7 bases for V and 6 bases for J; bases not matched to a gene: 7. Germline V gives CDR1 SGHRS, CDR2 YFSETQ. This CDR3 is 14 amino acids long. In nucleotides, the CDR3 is TGCGCCAGCGAAACAGGGGAGCTTAATTCACCCCTCCACTTT. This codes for CASETGELNSPLHF.

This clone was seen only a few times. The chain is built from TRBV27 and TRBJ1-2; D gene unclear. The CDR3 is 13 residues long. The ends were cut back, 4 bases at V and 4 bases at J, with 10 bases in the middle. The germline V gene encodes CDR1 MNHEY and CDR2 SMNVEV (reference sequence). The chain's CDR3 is CASSWSLGYGYTF. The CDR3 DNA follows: TGTGCCAGCAGTTGGTCCTTAGGCTATGGCTACACCTTC.

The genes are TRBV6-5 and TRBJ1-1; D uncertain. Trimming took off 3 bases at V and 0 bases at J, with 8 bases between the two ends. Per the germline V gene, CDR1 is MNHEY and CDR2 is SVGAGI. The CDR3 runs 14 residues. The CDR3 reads CASSYRVMNTEAFF. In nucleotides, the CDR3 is TGTGCCAGCAGTTATCGGGTCATGAACACTGAAGCTTTCTTT.

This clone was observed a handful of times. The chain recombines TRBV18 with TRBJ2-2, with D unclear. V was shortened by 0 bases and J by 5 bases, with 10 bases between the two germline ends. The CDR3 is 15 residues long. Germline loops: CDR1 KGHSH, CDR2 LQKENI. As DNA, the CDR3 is TGTGCCAGCTCACCACCGTACCGTAGAACCGGGGAGCTGTTTTTT. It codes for CASSPPYRRTGELFF.

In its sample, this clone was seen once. The CDR3 sequence: CASSASVGQGTYEQYF. The CDR3 DNA reads as TGTGCCAGCAGCGCCTCCGTTGGACAGGGTACGTACGAGCAGTACTTC. V and J are TRBV9 and TRBJ2-7, with 8 bases matching TRBD1. J lost 4 bases, V lost 3 bases, and 12 bases had no gene match. CDR3 size: 16 residues. Germline CDR1 SGDLS, CDR2 YYNGEE.

The CDR3 DNA follows: TGTGCCAGTACCCCCCGGACAGGGGCCACCCGGAGGTCCTACAATGAGCAGTTCTTC. It specifies CASTPRTGATRRSYNEQFF. The gene calls are TRBV19 and TRBJ2-1, with 9 bases fitting TRBD1. J lost 1 base, V lost 7 bases, and 17 bases had no gene match. Germline CDR1 is LNHDA and CDR2 is SQIVND (reference sequence). There are 19 residues in the CDR3. Variable domain in full (rest from reference TRBV19 and TRBJ2-1): DGGITQSPKYLFRKEGQNVTLSCEQNLNHDAMYWYRQDPGQGLRLIYYSQIVNDFQKGDIAEGYSVSREKKESFPLTVTSAQKNPTAFYLCASTPRTGATRRSYNEQFFGPGTRLTVL.

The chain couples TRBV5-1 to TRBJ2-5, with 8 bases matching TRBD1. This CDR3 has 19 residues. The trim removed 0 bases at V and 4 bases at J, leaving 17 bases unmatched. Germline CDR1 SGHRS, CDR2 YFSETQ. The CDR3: CASSLVPSYLDREGETQYF. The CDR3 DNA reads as TGCGCCAGCAGCTTGGTACCATCGTATCTGGACAGGGAAGGAGAGACCCAGTACTTC.

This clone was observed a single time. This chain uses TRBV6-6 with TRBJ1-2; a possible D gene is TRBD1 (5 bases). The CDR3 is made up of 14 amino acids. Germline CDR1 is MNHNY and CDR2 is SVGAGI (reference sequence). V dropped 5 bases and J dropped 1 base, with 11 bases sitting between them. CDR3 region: CASSLTQVNYGYTF. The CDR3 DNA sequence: TGTGCCAGCAGTCTAACACAGGTTAACTATGGCTACACCTTC.

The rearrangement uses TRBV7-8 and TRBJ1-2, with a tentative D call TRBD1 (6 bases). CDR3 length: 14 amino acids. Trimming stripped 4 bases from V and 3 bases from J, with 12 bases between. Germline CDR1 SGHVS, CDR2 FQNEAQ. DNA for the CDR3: TGTGCCAGCAGCTGGGGGGGCAGCGACTATGGCTACACCTTC. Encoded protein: CASSWGGSDYGYTF.

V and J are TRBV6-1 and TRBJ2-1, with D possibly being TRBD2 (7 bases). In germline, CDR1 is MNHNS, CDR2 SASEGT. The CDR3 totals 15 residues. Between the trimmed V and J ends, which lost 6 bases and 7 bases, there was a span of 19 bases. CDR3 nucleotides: TGTGCCAGCAGGAGCAATGGGGGGGGCCGAAATGAGCAGTTCTTC. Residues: CASRSNGGGRNEQFF.

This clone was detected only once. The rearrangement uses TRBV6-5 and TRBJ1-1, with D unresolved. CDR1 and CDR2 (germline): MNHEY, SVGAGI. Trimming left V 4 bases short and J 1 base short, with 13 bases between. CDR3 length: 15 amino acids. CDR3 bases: TGTGCCAGCAGTTTCTGGACGGGTGGGAACACTGAAGCTTTCTTT. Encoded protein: CASSFWTGGNTEAFF.

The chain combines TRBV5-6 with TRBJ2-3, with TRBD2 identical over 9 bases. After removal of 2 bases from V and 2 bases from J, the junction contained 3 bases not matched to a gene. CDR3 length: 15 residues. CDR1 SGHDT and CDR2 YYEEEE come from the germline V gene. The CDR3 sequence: CASSLAGGFTDTQYF. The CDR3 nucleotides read TGTGCCAGCAGCTTAGCGGGGGGCTTCACAGATACGCAGTATTTT. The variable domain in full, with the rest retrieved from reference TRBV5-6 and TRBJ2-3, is DAGVTQSPTHLIKTRGQQVTLRCSPKSGHDTVSWYQQALGQGPQFIFQYYEEEERQRGNFPDRFSGHQFPNYSSELNVNALLLGDSALYLCASSLAGGFTDTQYFGPGTRLTVL.

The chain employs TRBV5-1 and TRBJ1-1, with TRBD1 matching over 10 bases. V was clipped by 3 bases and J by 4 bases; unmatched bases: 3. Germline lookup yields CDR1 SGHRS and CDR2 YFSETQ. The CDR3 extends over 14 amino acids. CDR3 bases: TGCGCCAGCAGCTGGACAGGGGGAAGCACTGAAGCTTTCTTT. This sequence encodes CASSWTGGSTEAFF.

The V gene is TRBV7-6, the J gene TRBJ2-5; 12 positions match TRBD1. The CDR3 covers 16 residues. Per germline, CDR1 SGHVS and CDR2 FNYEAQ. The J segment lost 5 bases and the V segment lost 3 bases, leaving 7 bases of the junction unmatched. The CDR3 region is CASSFPGQGARETQYF. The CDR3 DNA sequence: TGTGCCAGCAGCTTTCCGGGACAGGGGGCGCGGGAGACCCAGTACTTC.

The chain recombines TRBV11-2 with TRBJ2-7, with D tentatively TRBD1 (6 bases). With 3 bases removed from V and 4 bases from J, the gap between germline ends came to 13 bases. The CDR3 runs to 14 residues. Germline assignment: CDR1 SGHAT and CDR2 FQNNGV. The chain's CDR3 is CASSFAQGRYEQYF. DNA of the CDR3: TGTGCCAGCAGCTTTGCACAGGGTCGATACGAGCAGTACTTC. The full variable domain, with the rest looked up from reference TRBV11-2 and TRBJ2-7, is EAGVAQSPRYKIIEKRQSVAFWCNPISGHATLYWYQQILGQGPKLLIQFQNNGVVDDSQLPKDRFSAERLKGVDSTLKIQPAKLEDSAVYLCASSFAQGRYEQYFGPGTRLTVT.

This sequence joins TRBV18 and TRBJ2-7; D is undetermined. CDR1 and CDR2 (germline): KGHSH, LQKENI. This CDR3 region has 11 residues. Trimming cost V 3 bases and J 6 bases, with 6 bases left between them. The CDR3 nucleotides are TGTGCCAGCTCACCGGTTTGCGAGCAGTACTTC. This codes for CASSPVCEQYF.

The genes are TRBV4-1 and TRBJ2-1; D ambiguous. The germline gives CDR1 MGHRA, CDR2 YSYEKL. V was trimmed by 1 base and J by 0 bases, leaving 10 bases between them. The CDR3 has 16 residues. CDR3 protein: CASSQVGRHSYNEQFF. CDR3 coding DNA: TGCGCCAGCAGCCAAGTCGGGCGGCACTCCTACAATGAGCAGTTCTTC.

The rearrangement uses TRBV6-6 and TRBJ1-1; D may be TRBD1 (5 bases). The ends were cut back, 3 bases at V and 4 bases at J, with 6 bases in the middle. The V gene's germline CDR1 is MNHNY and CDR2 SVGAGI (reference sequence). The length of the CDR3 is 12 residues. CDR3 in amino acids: CASSYGGTEAFF. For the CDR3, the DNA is TGTGCCAGCAGTTATGGGGGCACTGAAGCTTTCTTT.

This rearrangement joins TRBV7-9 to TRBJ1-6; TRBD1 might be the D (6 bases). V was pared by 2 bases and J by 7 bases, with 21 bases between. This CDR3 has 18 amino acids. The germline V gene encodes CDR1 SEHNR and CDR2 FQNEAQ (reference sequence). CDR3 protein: CASSLPFRRGIYNSPLHF. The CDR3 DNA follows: TGTGCCAGCAGCTTACCGTTCCGCAGGGGTATATACAATTCACCCCTCCACTTT.

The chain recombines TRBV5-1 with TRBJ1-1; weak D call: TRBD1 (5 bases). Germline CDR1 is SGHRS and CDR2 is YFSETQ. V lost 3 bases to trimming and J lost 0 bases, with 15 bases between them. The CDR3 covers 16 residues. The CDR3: CASSYRQFFMNTEAFF. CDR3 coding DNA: TGCGCCAGCAGCTATAGACAGTTCTTCATGAACACTGAAGCTTTCTTT.

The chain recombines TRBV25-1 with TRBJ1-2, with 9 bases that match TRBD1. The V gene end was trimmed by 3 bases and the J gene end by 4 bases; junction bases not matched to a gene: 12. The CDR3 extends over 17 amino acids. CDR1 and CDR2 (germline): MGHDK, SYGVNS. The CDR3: CASSDQGTGGRGYGYTF. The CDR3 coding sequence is TGTGCCAGCAGTGATCAAGGTACAGGGGGCAGAGGCTATGGCTACACCTTC.

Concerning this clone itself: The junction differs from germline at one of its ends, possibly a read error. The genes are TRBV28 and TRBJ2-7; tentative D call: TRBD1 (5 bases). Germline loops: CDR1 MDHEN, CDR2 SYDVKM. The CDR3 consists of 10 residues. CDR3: CASSHRRLDF. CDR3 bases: TGTGCCAGCAGTCACAGGCGTCTGGACTTC.

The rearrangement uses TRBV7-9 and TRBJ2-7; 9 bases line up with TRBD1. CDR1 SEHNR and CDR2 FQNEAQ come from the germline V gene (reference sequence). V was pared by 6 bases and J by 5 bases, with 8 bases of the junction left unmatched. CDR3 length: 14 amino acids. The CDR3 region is CASRAGTGRHEQYF. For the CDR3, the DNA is TGTGCCAGCAGGGCCGGGACAGGGCGCCACGAGCAGTACTTC.

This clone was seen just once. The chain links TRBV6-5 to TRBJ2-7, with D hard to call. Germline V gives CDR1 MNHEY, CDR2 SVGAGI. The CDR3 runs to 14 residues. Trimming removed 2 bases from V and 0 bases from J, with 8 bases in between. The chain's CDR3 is CASSYSQSSYEQYF. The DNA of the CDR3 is TGTGCCAGCAGTTACAGTCAGAGCTCCTACGAGCAGTACTTC.